The 31 T cell receptor beta chains below all came from one sample that was sequenced in a study of cytomegalovirus exposure and HLA in healthy donors. Researchers ran the PCR with 60 Vbeta and 13 Jbeta primers. The data were produced by immunoSEQ multiplex PCR, yet TCRdb's version contains in-frame clones alone and is incomplete. The sample contains some 190,000 clones, over 60% of which appear only once. Source material: PBMCs. These receptors were obtained from a woman in her twenties or thirties in good health and CMV-seropositive.

The V gene is TRBV27, the J gene TRBJ1-6; weak D call: TRBD1 (5 bases). Germline CDR1 is MNHEY and CDR2 is SMNVEV (reference sequence). The CDR3 sequence is 15 residues long. V was trimmed by 1 base and J by 7 bases, leaving 11 bases between them. The CDR3 region is CASSLWAGSNSPLHF. As DNA, the CDR3 is TGTGCCAGCAGTTTATGGGCAGGGTCGAATTCACCCCTCCACTTT.

The chain links TRBV30 to TRBJ1-1; perhaps TRBD1 as D (6 bases). The CDR3 runs to 12 residues. The V gene's germline CDR1 is GTSNPN and CDR2 SVGIG (reference sequence). Trimming stripped 3 bases from V and 8 bases from J, with 13 bases between. The CDR3: CAWRGGGSEAFF. The CDR3 DNA reads TGTGCCTGGAGAGGGGGGGGCTCCGAAGCTTTCTTT.

J is TRBJ2-3 and V is TRBV5-1; 8 bases map to TRBD1. This CDR3 is 13 amino acids long. Germline lookup yields CDR1 SGHRS and CDR2 YFSETQ. Trimming removed 7 bases from V and 4 bases from J; junction bases left unmatched: 5. This CDR3 is CASQTGAADTQYF. The DNA of the CDR3 is TGCGCCAGCCAGACAGGGGCAGCAGATACGCAGTATTTT.

This chain links TRBV10-3 with TRBJ2-5, with 12 bases matching TRBD2. CDR3 size: 14 residues. Germline V lookup: CDR1 ENHRY, CDR2 SYGVKD. J was trimmed by 5 bases and V by 6 bases; bases with no gene match: 4. CDR3 nucleotide sequence: TGTGCCATCAGGACTAGCGGGAGCGCGGAGACCCAGTACTTC. Amino acids: CAIRTSGSAETQYF.

The chain joins TRBV5-6 to TRBJ2-2, with a weak D call TRBD2 (5 bases). This CDR3 is built from 16 residues. Germline CDR1 is SGHDT and CDR2 is YYEEEE. The V end was cut by 3 bases, the J end by 1 base, with 13 bases between. The CDR3 DNA follows: TGTGCCAGCAGCTCCCGAGGCCGGGGGAACACCGGGGAGCTGTTTTTT. Its translation: CASSSRGRGNTGELFF.

The chain has TRBV10-1 and TRBJ2-7; D unresolved. The V gene's germline CDR1 is WNHNN and CDR2 SYGVQD (reference sequence). The germline V and J ends were trimmed by 3 bases and 6 bases, with 15 bases remaining between them. The CDR3 spans 14 residues. For the CDR3, the DNA is TGCGCCAGCAGTGAAAATCCTAGACCCGTCGAGCAGTACTTC. Its protein product is CASSENPRPVEQYF.

The chain employs TRBV7-9 and TRBJ2-7; D may be TRBD1 (5 bases). The CDR3 is 14 amino acids. Germline loops: CDR1 SEHNR, CDR2 FQNEAQ (reference sequence). V lost 6 bases, J lost 5 bases, and 17 bases lay in between. DNA for the CDR3: TGTGCCAGCAGGGGTCCAGGGCGTATAGACGAGCAGTACTTC. Its translation is CASRGPGRIDEQYF.

The chain has TRBV2 and TRBJ2-5, with 8 positions matching TRBD2. This CDR3 is built from 14 residues. The V and J ends lost 6 bases and 8 bases, in that order; junction bases with no gene match: 11. The germline V gene encodes CDR1 SNHLY and CDR2 FYNNEI. The CDR3 spells CASRDLTSGQTQYF. Here the CDR3 DNA reads TGTGCCAGCAGGGATCTTACTAGCGGTCAAACCCAGTACTTC.

This clone appeared a single time. The rearrangement links TRBV29-1 to TRBJ2-5, with 8 bases matching TRBD1. Germline V lookup: CDR1 SQVTM, CDR2 ANQGSEA. There are 12 residues in the CDR3. V lost 5 bases to trimming and J lost 1 base; unmatched junction nucleotides: 0. The CDR3 bases are TGCAGCGTTCAGGGGGCCCAAGAGACCCAGTACTTC. It codes for CSVQGAQETQYF. Supplemented by reference TRBV29-1 and TRBJ2-5, the full variable domain reads SAVISQKPSRDICQRGTSLTIQCQVDSQVTMMFWYRQQPGQSLTLIATANQGSEATYESGFVIDKFPISRPNLTFSTLTVSNMSPEDSSIYLCSVQGAQETQYFGPGTRLLVL.

CDR3 sequence: CASSVGGGNYGYTF. CDR3 DNA: TGTGCCAGCAGCGTAGGTGGGGGGAACTATGGCTACACCTTC. V usage is TRBV9 and J usage is TRBJ1-2; tentative D call: TRBD1 (5 bases). The V gene lost 0 bases and the J gene lost 2 bases, with 8 bases spanning the gap. Germline CDR1 reads SGDLS; CDR2 reads YYNGEE. This CDR3 has 14 amino acids.

The chain recombines TRBV30 with TRBJ1-5, with 10 positions matching TRBD1. Germline V gives CDR1 GTSNPN, CDR2 SVGIG (reference sequence). With 4 bases clipped from V and 5 bases from J, the junction kept 8 bases outside the gene matches. The CDR3 loop spans 15 amino acids. CDR3 sequence (DNA): TGTGCCTGGACCACGACAGGGGGCTGGGATCAGCCCCAGCATTTT. Translated, it gives CAWTTTGGWDQPQHF. Looking up the rest from reference TRBV30 and TRBJ1-5 gives the full variable domain: SQTIHQWPATLVQPVGSPLSLECTVEGTSNPNLYWYRQAAGRGLQLLFYSVGIGQISSEVPQNLSASRPQDRQFILSSKKLLLSDSGFYLCAWTTTGGWDQPQHFGDGTRLSIL.

The chain joins TRBV28 to TRBJ2-7; 9 nucleotides line up with TRBD2. The V segment lost 7 bases and the J segment 2 bases; nucleotides outside the gene matches: 6. Germline CDR1 reads MDHEN; CDR2 reads SYDVKM. The CDR3 length is 14 residues. The CDR3 DNA reads as TGTGCCAGCACCAGGGCGGGAGGGCCCTACGAGCAGTACTTC. Translated, it gives CASTRAGGPYEQYF.

The rearrangement uses TRBV7-3 and TRBJ2-1, with TRBD1 matching 8 bases. With 0 bases clipped from V and 8 bases from J, the junction kept 6 bases outside the gene matches. The CDR3 length is 15 residues. Per germline, CDR1 SGHTA and CDR2 FQGTGA. For the CDR3, the DNA is TGTGCCAGCAGCTTAACAGGGACAGGAACCTATGAGCAGTTCTTC. Amino acids: CASSLTGTGTYEQFF.

The chain links TRBV4-1 to TRBJ1-1, with D unclear. CDR1 is MGHRA and CDR2 is YSYEKL in the germline V gene. The CDR3 spans 17 residues. Trimming took off 0 bases at V and 5 bases at J, with 19 bases between the two ends. CDR3 DNA: TGCGCCAGCAGCCAAGATTTCCGTTCGGCAGGAGGGACTGAAGCTTTCTTT. This translates into CASSQDFRSAGGTEAFF.

The chain combines TRBV9 with TRBJ2-5; D call uncertain. Germline CDR1 reads SGDLS; CDR2 reads YYNGEE. This CDR3 spans 15 amino acids. Trimming stripped 0 bases from V and 1 base from J, with 10 bases between. The CDR3: CASSVGAVLQETQYF. As DNA, the CDR3 is TGTGCCAGCAGCGTAGGGGCAGTACTCCAAGAGACCCAGTACTTC.

The chain employs TRBV19 and TRBJ1-5; tentatively, D is TRBD1 (6 bases). The CDR3 extends over 16 amino acids. Per germline, CDR1 LNHDA and CDR2 SQIVND (reference sequence). The V and J ends lost 11 bases and 0 bases respectively, with 20 bases between them. The CDR3 bases are TGTGCCTGCGCGGGTGATGGGGGACATAGCAATCAGCCCCAGCATTTT. Its protein product is CACAGDGGHSNQPQHF.

The chain employs TRBV7-9 and TRBJ1-5, with 9 bases identical to TRBD1. Germline V lookup: CDR1 SEHNR, CDR2 FQNEAQ (reference sequence). V lost 1 base to trimming and J lost 7 bases; unmatched junction nucleotides: 5. The CDR3 totals 15 residues. CDR3 DNA: TGTGCCAGCAGCTTAGGTGGGACAGGGAGGCAGCCCCAGCATTTT. Its translation: CASSLGGTGRQPQHF.

This chain uses TRBV5-8 with TRBJ1-2, with D possibly TRBD1 on 6 matching bases. Germline-derived CDR1 and CDR2 are SGHTS and YDEGEE. V was trimmed by 2 bases and J by 4 bases, leaving 18 bases between them. The CDR3 has 16 amino acids. The chain's CDR3 is CASSLSEDRISYGYTF. The CDR3 DNA follows: TGTGCCAGCAGCTTATCCGAGGACAGAATATCCTATGGCTACACCTTC.

The chain recombines TRBV13 with TRBJ2-7; perhaps TRBD1 as D (5 bases). This CDR3 has 12 amino acids. The ends were cut back, 2 bases at V and 6 bases at J, with 8 bases in the middle. Germline V CDR1 and CDR2: PRHDT, FYEKMQ (reference sequence). This CDR3 reads CASSLTGSEQYF. The CDR3 nucleotides are TGTGCCAGCAGCTTAACAGGCTCCGAGCAGTACTTC. Full variable domain (outside the CDR3, taken from reference TRBV13 and TRBJ2-7): AAGVIQSPRHLIKEKRETATLKCYPIPRHDTVYWYQQGPGQDPQFLISFYEKMQSDKGSIPDRFSAQQFSDYHSELNMSSLELGDSALYFCASSLTGSEQYFGPGTRLTVT.

This chain's CDR3 is CASSQGYGTEAFF. The CDR3 DNA is TGTGCCAGCAGTCAGGGTTACGGCACTGAAGCTTTCTTT. V usage is TRBV11-3 and J usage is TRBJ1-1, with D perhaps TRBD1 (5 bases). Deletions cut 6 bases from V and 4 bases from J, with 12 bases between. Germline V gene lookup returns CDR1 SGHNT and CDR2 YENEEA. The CDR3 sequence is 13 residues long.

The rearrangement uses TRBV7-9 and TRBJ1-1; D remains ambiguous. CDR1 is SEHNR, CDR2 FQNEAQ, per germline (reference sequence). The CDR3 has 15 amino acids. The V and J ends lost 1 base and 4 bases respectively, with 13 bases between them. CDR3 protein: CASSLGSRTITEAFF. Written as DNA, the CDR3 is TGTGCCAGCAGCTTAGGTTCCAGAACGATCACTGAAGCTTTCTTT.

The rearrangement links TRBV7-2 to TRBJ2-1; 7 nucleotides agree with TRBD2. There are 18 residues in the CDR3. Germline CDR1 and CDR2: SGHTA and FQGNSA. The V gene end was trimmed by 2 bases and the J gene end by 4 bases; junction bases not matched to a gene: 14. The DNA of the CDR3 is TGTGCCAGCAGCTTAAGGTACGGCGGGAGCTCCAGTTACAATGAGCAGTTCTTC. Translating it yields CASSLRYGGSSSYNEQFF.

The V call is TRBV7-2, the J call TRBJ2-7; the match to TRBD2 covers 14 bases. In germline, CDR1 is SGHTA, CDR2 FQGNSA. CDR3 size: 18 residues. The trim removed 1 base at V and 3 bases at J, leaving 8 bases unmatched. The CDR3 DNA reads as TGTGCCAGCAGCTTAGATGGGACTAGCGGGGGCCATGACTACGAGCAGTACTTC. It codes for CASSLDGTSGGHDYEQYF.

The chain carries TRBV5-1 and TRBJ1-3; TRBD1 might be the D (5 bases). CDR1 is SGHRS, CDR2 YFSETQ, per germline. The CDR3 is 15 residues long. The V end lost 7 bases, the J end lost 8 bases, and 22 bases lay between the germline ends. Here the CDR3 reads CASRDFPGGGDTIYF. CDR3 coding DNA: TGCGCCAGCCGGGACTTTCCAGGTGGTGGGGACACCATATATTTT.

The chain combines TRBV6-6 with TRBJ2-1; 10 nucleotides line up with TRBD2. The germline gives CDR1 MNHNY, CDR2 SVGAGI (reference sequence). This CDR3 comprises 13 residues. Unmatched junction bases numbered 7, after V lost 8 bases and J lost 9 bases. The CDR3 region is CASVLAGDIEQFF. For the CDR3, the DNA is TGTGCCAGCGTGCTAGCGGGAGATATTGAGCAGTTCTTC.

This rearrangement joins TRBV7-9 to TRBJ1-1; TRBD1 aligns across 8 bases. The germline V gene encodes CDR1 SEHNR and CDR2 FQNEAQ (reference sequence). The CDR3 totals 13 residues. J lost 10 bases, V lost 5 bases, and 9 bases had no gene match. CDR3 loop: CASSRGQGDVAFF. CDR3 sequence (DNA): TGTGCCAGCAGCCGCGGACAGGGAGATGTAGCTTTCTTT.

The V and J genes are TRBV4-2 and TRBJ2-3, with D perhaps matching TRBD1 (6 bases). The CDR3 extends over 17 amino acids. V shed 3 bases and J shed 3 bases, with 19 bases lying between them. Germline CDR1 is LGHNA and CDR2 is YNFKEQ. The chain's CDR3 is CASSHFLGGEGTDTQYF. The DNA for the CDR3 is TGTGCCAGCAGCCACTTCTTAGGGGGAGAGGGTACAGATACGCAGTATTTT.

Comments on this clone: Other nucleotide sequences in the sample specify the same CDR3. The chain is built from TRBV5-1 and TRBJ2-7, with 7 nucleotides matching TRBD1. J lost 0 bases, V lost 8 bases, and 8 bases had no gene match. This CDR3 region has 14 residues. The germline gives CDR1 SGHRS, CDR2 YFSETQ. The CDR3 loop reads CASSPTGSSYEQYF. CDR3 coding DNA: TGCGCCAGTTCCCCGACAGGGAGCTCCTACGAGCAGTACTTC. The complete variable domain, with remaining parts taken from reference TRBV5-1 and TRBJ2-7, reads KAGVTQTPRYLIKTRGQQVTLSCSPISGHRSVSWYQQTPGQGLQFLFEYFSETQRNKGNFPGRFSGRQFSNSRSEMNVSTLELGDSALYLCASSPTGSSYEQYFGPGTRLTVT.

The rearrangement uses TRBV27 and TRBJ1-2; a weak D match, TRBD1 (5 bases). V was shortened by 4 bases and J by 5 bases, with 17 bases between the two germline ends. The germline CDR1 and CDR2 sequences are MNHEY and SMNVEV (reference sequence). The CDR3 totals 15 residues. CDR3 protein: CASSSTSGGWYGYTF. The CDR3 bases are TGTGCCAGCAGTTCAACGAGCGGGGGGTGGTATGGCTACACCTTC.

The chain employs TRBV5-5 and TRBJ2-7; no firm D call. The CDR3 runs to 14 residues. Germline CDR1 and CDR2: SGHKS and YYEKEE (reference sequence). V lost 2 bases and J 1 base, leaving 10 bases between the germline ends. The CDR3 here is CASSFRLPSYEQYF. The CDR3 region has the DNA TGTGCCAGCAGCTTCAGACTTCCATCCTACGAGCAGTACTTC.

The chain employs TRBV18 and TRBJ1-2; 8 nucleotides align to TRBD1. CDR1 and CDR2 (germline): KGHSH, LQKENI. Losses at the gene ends were 3 bases for V and 7 bases for J; bases not matched to a gene: 7. This CDR3 is 14 amino acids long. The CDR3 sequence: CASSPAIGQGGYTF. CDR3 bases: TGTGCCAGCTCACCCGCAATAGGACAGGGTGGCTACACCTTC.